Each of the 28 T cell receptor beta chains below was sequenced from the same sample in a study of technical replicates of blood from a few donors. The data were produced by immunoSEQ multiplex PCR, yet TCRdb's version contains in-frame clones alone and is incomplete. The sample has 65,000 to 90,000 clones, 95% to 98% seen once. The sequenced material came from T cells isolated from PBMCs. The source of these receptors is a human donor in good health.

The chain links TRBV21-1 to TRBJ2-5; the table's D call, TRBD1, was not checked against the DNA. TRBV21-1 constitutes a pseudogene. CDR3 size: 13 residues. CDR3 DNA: TGTGCCAGCAGCCATAGACAGCAAGAGACCCAGTACTTC. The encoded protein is CASSHRQQETQYF.

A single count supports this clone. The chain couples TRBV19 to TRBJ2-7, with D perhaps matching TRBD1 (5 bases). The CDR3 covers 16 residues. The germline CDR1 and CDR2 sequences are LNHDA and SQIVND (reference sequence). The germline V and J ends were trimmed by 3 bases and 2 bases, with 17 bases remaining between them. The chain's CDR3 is CASSIFRSGKPYEQYF. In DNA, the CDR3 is TGTGCCAGTAGTATCTTCCGGTCAGGGAAGCCCTACGAGCAGTACTTC.

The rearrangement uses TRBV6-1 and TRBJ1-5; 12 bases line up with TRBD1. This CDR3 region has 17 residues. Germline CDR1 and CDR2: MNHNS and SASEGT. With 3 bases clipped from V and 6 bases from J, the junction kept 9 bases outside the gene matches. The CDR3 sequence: CASSDFGTGGLGQPQHF. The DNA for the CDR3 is TGTGCCAGCAGTGACTTTGGGACAGGGGGCCTGGGTCAGCCCCAGCATTTT.

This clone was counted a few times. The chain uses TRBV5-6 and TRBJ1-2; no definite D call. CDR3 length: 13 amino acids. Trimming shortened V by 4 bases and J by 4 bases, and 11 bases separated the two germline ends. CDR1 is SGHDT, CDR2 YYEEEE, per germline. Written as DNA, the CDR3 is TGTGCCAGCAGCCCTTCAGAATTCTATGGCTACACCTTC. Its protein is CASSPSEFYGYTF.

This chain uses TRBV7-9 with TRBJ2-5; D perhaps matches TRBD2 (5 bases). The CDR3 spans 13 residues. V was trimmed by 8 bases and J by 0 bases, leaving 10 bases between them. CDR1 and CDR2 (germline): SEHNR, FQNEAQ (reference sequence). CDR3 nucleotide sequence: TGTGCCAGCGGGCGAGGGTACCAAGAGACCCAGTACTTC. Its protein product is CASGRGYQETQYF.

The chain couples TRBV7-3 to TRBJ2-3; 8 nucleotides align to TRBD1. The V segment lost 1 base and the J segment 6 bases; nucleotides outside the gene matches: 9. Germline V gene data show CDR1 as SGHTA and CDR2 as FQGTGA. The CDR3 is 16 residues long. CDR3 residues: CASSLNSGGWGDTQYF. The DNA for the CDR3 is TGTGCCAGCAGCTTAAACTCAGGGGGCTGGGGGGATACGCAGTATTTT.

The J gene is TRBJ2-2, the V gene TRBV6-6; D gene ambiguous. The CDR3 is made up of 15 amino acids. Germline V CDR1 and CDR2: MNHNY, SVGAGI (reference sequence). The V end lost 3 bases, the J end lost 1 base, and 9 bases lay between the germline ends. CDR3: CASSYSGQNTGELFF. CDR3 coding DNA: TGTGCCAGCAGTTATTCAGGTCAGAACACCGGGGAGCTGTTTTTT.

Here the CDR3 reads CAISEEGAREPQHF. As DNA, the CDR3 is TGTGCCATCAGTGAGGAGGGGGCTCGGGAGCCCCAGCATTTT. This chain joins TRBV10-3 and TRBJ1-5; TRBD1 matches at 7 bases. Germline loops: CDR1 ENHRY, CDR2 SYGVKD. V lost 2 bases and J lost 8; bases outside the gene matches: 6. This CDR3 is built from 14 residues.

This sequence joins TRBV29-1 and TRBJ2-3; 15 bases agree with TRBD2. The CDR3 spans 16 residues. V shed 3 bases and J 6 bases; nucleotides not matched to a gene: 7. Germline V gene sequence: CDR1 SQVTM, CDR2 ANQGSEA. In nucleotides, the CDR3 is TGCAGCGTTGATTGGACTAGCGGGAGGGCCGGCGATACGCAGTATTTT. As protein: CSVDWTSGRAGDTQYF.

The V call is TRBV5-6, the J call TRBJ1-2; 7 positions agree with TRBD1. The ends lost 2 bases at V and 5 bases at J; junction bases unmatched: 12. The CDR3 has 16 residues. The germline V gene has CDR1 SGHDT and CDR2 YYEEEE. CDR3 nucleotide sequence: TGTGCCAGCAGCTTACTCACAGGGGATGGGATTTATGGCTACACCTTC. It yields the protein CASSLLTGDGIYGYTF.

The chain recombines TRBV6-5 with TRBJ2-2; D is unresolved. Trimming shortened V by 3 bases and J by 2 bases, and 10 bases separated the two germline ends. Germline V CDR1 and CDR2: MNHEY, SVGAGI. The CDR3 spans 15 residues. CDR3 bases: TGTGCCAGCAGTTATCGAGCACTAAACACCGGGGAGCTGTTTTTT. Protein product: CASSYRALNTGELFF.

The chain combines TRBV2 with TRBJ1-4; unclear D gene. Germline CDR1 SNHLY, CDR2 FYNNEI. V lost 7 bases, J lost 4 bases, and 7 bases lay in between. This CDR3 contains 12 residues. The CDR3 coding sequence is TGTGCCAGCACGGAGCTTAATGAAAAACTGTTTTTT. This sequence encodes CASTELNEKLFF.

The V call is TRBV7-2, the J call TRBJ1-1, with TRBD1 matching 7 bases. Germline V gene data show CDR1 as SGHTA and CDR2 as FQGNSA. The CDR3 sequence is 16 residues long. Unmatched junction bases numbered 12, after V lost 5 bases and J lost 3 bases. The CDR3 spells CASSEAGQAKDTEAFF. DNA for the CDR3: TGTGCCAGCAGCGAAGCCGGACAGGCGAAGGACACTGAAGCTTTCTTT.

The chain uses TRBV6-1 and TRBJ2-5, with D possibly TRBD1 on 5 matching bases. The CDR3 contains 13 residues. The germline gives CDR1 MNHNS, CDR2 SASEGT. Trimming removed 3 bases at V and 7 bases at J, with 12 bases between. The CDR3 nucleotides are TGTGCCAGCAGTGAGGACATAGTGGGGACCCAGTACTTC. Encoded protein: CASSEDIVGTQYF.

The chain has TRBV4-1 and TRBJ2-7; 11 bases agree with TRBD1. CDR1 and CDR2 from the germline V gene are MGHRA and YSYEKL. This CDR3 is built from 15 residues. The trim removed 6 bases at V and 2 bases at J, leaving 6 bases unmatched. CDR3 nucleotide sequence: TGCGCCAGCAGAAATCGGGACAGGGGGACCTACGAGCAGTACTTC. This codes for CASRNRDRGTYEQYF.

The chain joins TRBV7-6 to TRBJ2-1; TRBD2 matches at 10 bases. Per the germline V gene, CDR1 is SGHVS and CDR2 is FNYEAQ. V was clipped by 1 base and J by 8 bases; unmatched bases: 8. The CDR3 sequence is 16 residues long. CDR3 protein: CASSLEASGRGDEQFF. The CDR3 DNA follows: TGTGCCAGCAGCTTAGAGGCTAGCGGGAGAGGGGATGAGCAGTTCTTC.

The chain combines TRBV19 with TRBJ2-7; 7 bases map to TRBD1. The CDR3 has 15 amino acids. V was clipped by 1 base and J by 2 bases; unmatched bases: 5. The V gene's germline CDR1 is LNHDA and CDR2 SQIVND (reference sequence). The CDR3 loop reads CASSIGTGTAYEQYF. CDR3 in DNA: TGTGCCAGTAGTATAGGGACAGGAACTGCCTACGAGCAGTACTTC. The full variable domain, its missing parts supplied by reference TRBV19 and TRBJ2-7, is DGGITQSPKYLFRKEGQNVTLSCEQNLNHDAMYWYRQDPGQGLRLIYYSQIVNDFQKGDIAEGYSVSREKKESFPLTVTSAQKNPTAFYLCASSIGTGTAYEQYFGPGTRLTVT.

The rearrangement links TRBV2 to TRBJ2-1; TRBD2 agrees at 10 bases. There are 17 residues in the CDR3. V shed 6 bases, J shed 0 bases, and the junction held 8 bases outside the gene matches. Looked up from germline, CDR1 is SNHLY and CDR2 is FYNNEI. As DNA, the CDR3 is TGTGCCAGCAGCAAAACTAGCGGGATAAGCTCCTACAATGAGCAGTTCTTC. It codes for CASSKTSGISSYNEQFF.

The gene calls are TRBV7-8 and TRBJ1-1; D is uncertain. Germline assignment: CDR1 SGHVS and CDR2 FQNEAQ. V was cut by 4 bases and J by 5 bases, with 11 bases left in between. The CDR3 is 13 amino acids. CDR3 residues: CASSSNVATEAFF. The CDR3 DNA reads TGTGCCAGCAGCTCTAATGTTGCAACTGAAGCTTTCTTT.

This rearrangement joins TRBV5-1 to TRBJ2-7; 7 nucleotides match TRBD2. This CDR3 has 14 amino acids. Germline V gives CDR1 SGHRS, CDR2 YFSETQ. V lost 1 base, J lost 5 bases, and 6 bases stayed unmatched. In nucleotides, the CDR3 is TGCGCCAGCAGCTTGTCGCGGGGGTCCCACGAGCAGTACTTC. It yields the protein CASSLSRGSHEQYF.

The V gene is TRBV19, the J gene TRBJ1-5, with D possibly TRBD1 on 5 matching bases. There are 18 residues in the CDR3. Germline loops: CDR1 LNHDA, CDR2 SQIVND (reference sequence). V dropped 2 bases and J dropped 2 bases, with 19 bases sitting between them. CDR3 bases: TGTGCCAGTAGTATAAATCGGGGTCCAGGGAGGGGCAATCAGCCCCAGCATTTT. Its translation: CASSINRGPGRGNQPQHF. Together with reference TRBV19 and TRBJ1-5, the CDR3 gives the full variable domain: DGGITQSPKYLFRKEGQNVTLSCEQNLNHDAMYWYRQDPGQGLRLIYYSQIVNDFQKGDIAEGYSVSREKKESFPLTVTSAQKNPTAFYLCASSINRGPGRGNQPQHFGDGTRLSIL.

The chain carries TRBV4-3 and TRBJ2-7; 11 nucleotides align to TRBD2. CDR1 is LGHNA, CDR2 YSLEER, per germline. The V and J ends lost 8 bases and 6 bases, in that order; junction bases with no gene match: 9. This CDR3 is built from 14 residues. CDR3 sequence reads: CASPPLAGEGEQYF. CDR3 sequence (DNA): TGCGCCAGCCCCCCACTAGCGGGAGAAGGCGAGCAGTACTTC.

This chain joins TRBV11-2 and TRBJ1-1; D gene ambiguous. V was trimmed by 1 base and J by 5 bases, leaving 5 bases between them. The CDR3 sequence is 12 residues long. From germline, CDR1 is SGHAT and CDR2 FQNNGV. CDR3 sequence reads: CASSLVPTEAFF. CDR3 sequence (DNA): TGTGCCAGCAGCTTAGTCCCAACTGAAGCTTTCTTT.

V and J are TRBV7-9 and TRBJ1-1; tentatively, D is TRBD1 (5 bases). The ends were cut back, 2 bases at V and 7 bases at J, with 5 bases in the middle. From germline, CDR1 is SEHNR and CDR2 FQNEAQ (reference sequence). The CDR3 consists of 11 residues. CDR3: CASSLQGEAFF. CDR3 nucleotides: TGTGCCAGCAGCTTACAGGGTGAAGCTTTCTTT.

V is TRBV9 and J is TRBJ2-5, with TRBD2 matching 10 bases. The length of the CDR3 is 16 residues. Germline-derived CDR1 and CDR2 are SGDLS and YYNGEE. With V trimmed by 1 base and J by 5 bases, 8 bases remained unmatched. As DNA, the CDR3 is TGTGCCAGCAGCGTACAAGGACTAGCGGTCGAGGAGACCCAGTACTTC. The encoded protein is CASSVQGLAVEETQYF.

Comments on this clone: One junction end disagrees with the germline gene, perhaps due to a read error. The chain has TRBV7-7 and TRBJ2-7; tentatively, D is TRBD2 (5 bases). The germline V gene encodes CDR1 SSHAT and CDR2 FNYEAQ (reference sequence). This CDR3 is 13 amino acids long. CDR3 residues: CASSLAWAGTQYF. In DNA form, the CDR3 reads TGTGCTAGCAGCTTAGCTTGGGCGGGTACGCAGTACTTC.

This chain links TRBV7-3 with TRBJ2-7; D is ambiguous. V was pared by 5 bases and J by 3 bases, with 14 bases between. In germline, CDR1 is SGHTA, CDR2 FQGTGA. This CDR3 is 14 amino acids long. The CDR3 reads CASSQDGGYYEQYF. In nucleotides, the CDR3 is TGTGCCAGCAGCCAAGATGGCGGCTACTACGAGCAGTACTTC.

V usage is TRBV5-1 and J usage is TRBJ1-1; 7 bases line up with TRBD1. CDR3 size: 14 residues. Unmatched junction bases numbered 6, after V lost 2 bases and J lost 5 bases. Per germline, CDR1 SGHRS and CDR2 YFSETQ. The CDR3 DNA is TGCGCCAGCAGCTTACAGGGGCGTGGGACTGAAGCTTTCTTT. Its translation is CASSLQGRGTEAFF.